The entry below describes one T cell receptor beta chain. As yet, its antigen is unknown. These data originate in a study of OX40 agonist ivuxolimab in advanced cancers. Autoimmune disease history or systemic immunosuppression excluded patients. Germline CDR1 and CDR2: SGHRS and YFSETQ. Trimming pared 4 bases from V and 4 bases from J, leaving 14 bases between. This CDR3 has 15 residues. Regarding the study as a whole: Averaged across samples, CD8+ T cells carried more expanded clones than CD4+ did.

Repertoires were generated with immunoSEQ multiplex PCR, while TCRdb's copy carries only in-frame clones and drops some. The sample has around 140,000 clones; approximately 94% are singletons. The specimen was CD4+ or CD8+ T cells sorted from blood, collected in a trial of the OX40 agonist ivuxolimab. This clonotype was obtained from an adult with an advanced solid tumor such as melanoma, head and neck, liver or kidney cancer. This chain uses TRBV5-1 with TRBJ1-4; TRBD1 might be the D (6 bases). The CDR3 DNA reads TGCGCCAGCAGCCCCGGGGGCAGCTATAATGAAAAACTGTTTTTT. Residues: CASSPGGSYNEKLFF.